In this sample, the clone carrying this T cell receptor beta chain turned up many times. Its matching antigen is unknown. Germline lookup yields CDR1 SGDLS and CDR2 YYNGEE. The CDR3 sequence is 14 residues long. The V gene lost 0 bases and the J gene lost 7 bases, with 8 bases spanning the gap. This sample was taken from a study of metastatic and nonmetastatic thyroid tumors. About the research overall: The study looked at repertoires side by side in blood and in tumor or nodule tissue from malignant and benign thyroid patients.

Original handling: Construction of a distant-metastasis classifier for papillary thyroid cancer relied on CDR3 differences across clinicopathological groups. Using MiXCR, TCRdb reanalyzed the PCR reads. TCRdb's processing, not the study's, gives the V and J calls here. In the table there are about 13,000 clones, under 30% of which are singletons. Treatment of any kind had been given to no patient before thyroid surgery. Overall study findings and caveats: The study reportedly found significantly higher TCR beta diversity in malignant thyroid tumors than benign nodules, in blood and tumor.

The chain combines TRBV9 with TRBJ1-6; D call uncertain. This TCR came from a female donor with papillary thyroid cancer or a benign thyroid nodule (not recorded which). Some clones in this sample may be carry-over from other donors' samples. Sequencing input: blood. CDR3 nucleotide sequence: TGTGCCAGCAGCGTAGACCCGACAAATTCACCCCTCCACTTT. Amino acids: CASSVDPTNSPLHF.